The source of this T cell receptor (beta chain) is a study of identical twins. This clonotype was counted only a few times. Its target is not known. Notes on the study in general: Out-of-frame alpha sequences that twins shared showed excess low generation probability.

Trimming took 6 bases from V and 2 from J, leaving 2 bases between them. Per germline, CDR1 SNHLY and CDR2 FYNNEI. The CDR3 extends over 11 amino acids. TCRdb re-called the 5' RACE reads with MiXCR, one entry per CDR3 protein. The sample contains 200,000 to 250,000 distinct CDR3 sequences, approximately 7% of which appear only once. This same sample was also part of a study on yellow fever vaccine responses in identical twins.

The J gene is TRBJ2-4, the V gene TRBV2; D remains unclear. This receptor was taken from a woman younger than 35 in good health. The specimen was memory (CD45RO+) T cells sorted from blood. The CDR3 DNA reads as TGTGCCAGCAGCTCCAAAAACATTCAGTACTTC. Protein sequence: CASSSKNIQYF.